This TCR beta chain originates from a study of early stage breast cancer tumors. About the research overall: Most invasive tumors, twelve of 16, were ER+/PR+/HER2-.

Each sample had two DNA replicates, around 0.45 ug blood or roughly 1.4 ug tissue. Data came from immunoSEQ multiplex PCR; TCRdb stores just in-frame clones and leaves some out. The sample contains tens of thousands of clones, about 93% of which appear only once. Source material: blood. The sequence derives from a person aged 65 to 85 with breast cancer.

CDR3 sequence: CASGDGQGRGYTF. DNA of the CDR3: TGTGCCAGCGGGGACGGACAGGGTCGTGGCTACACCTTC. The chain is built from TRBV7-2 and TRBJ1-2, with 8 bases lining up with TRBD1. The germline CDR1 and CDR2 sequences are SGHTA and FQGNSA. The CDR3 loop spans 13 amino acids. J lost 7 bases, V lost 8 bases, and 9 bases had no gene match.